This is a list of T cell receptor beta chains from one sample in a study of vaccination effects on CD4 cells after COVID-19. Here immunoSEQ multiplex PCR was the method, and the copy in TCRdb shows in-frame clones only, minus some. The table includes about 74,000 clones, around 77% detected once. These receptors lack a known antigen. This specimen was CD4+ T cells from PBMCs cultured without peptide, taken before COVID-19 vaccination. Receptors originate from a human donor who received a COVID-19 vaccine. Each CDR3 is given with its conserved first and last residue. Fields, in order: V gene, D gene, J gene, clone size, CDR3 protein, CDR3 DNA. The D gene is left open where the match is weak. The listing skips clone size in some rows; elsewhere it reads once, few, many or a size class.

>TRBV24-1|TRBD2|TRBJ2-3|-
CATSAPTSGGSTDTQYF
TGTGCCACCAGTGCCCCGACTAGCGGGGGTAGCACAGATACGCAGTATTTT
>TRBV6-5|-|TRBJ1-6|-
CASELGGSDSPLHF
TGTGCCAGCGAACTGGGGGGATCTGATTCACCCCTCCACTTT
>TRBV5-1|-|TRBJ2-2|-
CASSLFNRVNTGELFF
TGCGCCAGCAGCTTGTTTAACAGGGTGAACACCGGGGAGCTGTTTTTT
>TRBV30|TRBD1|TRBJ1-5|few
CAWDRGGNQPQHF
TGTGCCTGGGACAGGGGAGGCAATCAGCCCCAGCATTTT
>TRBV5-1|TRBD1|TRBJ1-2|-
CASSLGWDRGYGYTF
TGCGCCAGCAGCTTGGGCTGGGACAGGGGCTATGGCTACACCTTC
>TRBV27|TRBD1|TRBJ1-6|once
CASSFGTVPRSPLHF
TGTGCCAGCAGTTTCGGGACAGTCCCTCGCTCACCCCTCCACTTT
>TRBV7-9|TRBD1|TRBJ1-3|-
CASSQSRDRGINSGNTIYF
TGTGCCAGCAGCCAAAGCCGGGACAGGGGGATTAACTCTGGAAACACCATATATTTT
>TRBV21-1|-|TRBJ1-2|-
CASSRVRQGEGYGYTF
TGTGCCAGCAGCAGGGTCCGACAGGGCGAAGGCTATGGCTACACCTTC
>TRBV4-1|-|TRBJ2-5|-
CASSQDRYSETQYF
TGCGCCAGCAGCCAAGATCGCTACAGTGAGACCCAGTACTTC
>TRBV7-2|-|TRBJ1-5|-
CASSPQEDQPQHF
TGTGCCAGCAGCCCTCAGGAGGATCAGCCCCAGCATTTT
>TRBV4-3|TRBD2|TRBJ2-5|-
CASSQVFRGDTETQYF
TGCGCCAGCAGCCAAGTATTCCGGGGGGATACGGAGACCCAGTACTTC
>TRBV6-5|TRBD1|TRBJ2-1|-
CASSYSKGGAYNEQFF
TGTGCCAGCAGTTACTCAAAAGGGGGCGCCTACAATGAGCAGTTCTTC
>TRBV14|-|TRBJ1-2|-
CASSQGFVLGSYTF
TGTGCCAGCAGCCAAGGGTTTGTTTTAGGAAGCTACACCTTC
>TRBV15|-|TRBJ2-5|-
CATSRVRGGVGDETQYF
TGTGCCACCAGCAGAGTCAGGGGGGGGGTAGGCGATGAGACCCAGTACTTC
>TRBV7-3|TRBD1|TRBJ2-6|few
CASGQGGGANVLTF
TGTGCCAGCGGACAGGGAGGTGGGGCCAACGTCCTGACTTTC
>TRBV7-9|-|TRBJ2-2|-
CASTNRRIGNTGELFF
TGTGCCAGCACCAATAGACGGATTGGGAACACCGGGGAGCTGTTTTTT
>TRBV11-3|-|TRBJ2-3|-
CASSLEQTDTQYF
TGTGCCAGCAGCTTAGAACAGACAGATACGCAGTATTTT
>TRBV14|-|TRBJ1-1|few
CASSQYGYTEAFF
TGTGCCAGCAGCCAATACGGGTACACTGAAGCTTTCTTT